This T cell receptor (beta chain) was recovered during a study of Ad26.COV2.S vaccination and SARS-CoV-2 variants. Treatment in this sample: around 19 received Ad26.COV2.S at low or high dose, single or two shots; about 5 received placebo; per-sample allocation not given. Sampling occurred on day 63 after the first vaccine or placebo injection. To note about this clone: Its antigen remains unidentified.

The CDR3 is 17 residues long. V was pared by 4 bases and J by 9 bases, with 25 bases between. Germline V gene data show CDR1 as LNHDA and CDR2 as SQIVND (reference sequence). Study-level points and caveats: People who got the vaccine had more spike-specific TCR breadth than people who got placebo. Post-vaccination spike-specific CD8+ and CD4+ T cell responses reportedly had substantial breadth.

Sequenced by immunoSEQ multiplex PCR; TCRdb stores in-frame clones only, minus some. The table records around 500,000 clones, 80% to 90% of them present only once. This clonotype was sampled from a person between 18 and 59 years old who received the Ad26.COV2.S COVID-19 vaccine or a placebo. The sample consisted of peripheral blood, taken in a trial of Ad26.COV2.S vaccine versus placebo. This sequence joins TRBV19 and TRBJ2-1, with D maybe TRBD2 (6 bases). The CDR3 nucleotides are TGTGCCAGTAGTAGGGCGGTTATGACGGGAGTAGTCGTTGAGCAGTTCTTC. Its protein is CASSRAVMTGVVVEQFF.